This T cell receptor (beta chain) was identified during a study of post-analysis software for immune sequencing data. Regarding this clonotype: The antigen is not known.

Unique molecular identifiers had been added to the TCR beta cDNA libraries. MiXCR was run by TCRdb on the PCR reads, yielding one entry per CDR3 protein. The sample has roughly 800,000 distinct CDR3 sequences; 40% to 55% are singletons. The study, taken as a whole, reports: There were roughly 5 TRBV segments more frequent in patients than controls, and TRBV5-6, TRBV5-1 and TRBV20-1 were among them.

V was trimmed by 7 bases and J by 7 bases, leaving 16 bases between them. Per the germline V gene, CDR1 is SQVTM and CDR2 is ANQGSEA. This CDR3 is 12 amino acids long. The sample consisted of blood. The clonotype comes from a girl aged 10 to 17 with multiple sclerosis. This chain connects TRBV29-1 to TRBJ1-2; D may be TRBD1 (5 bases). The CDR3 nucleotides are TGCAGCGCTCTCGGGGCCCCAGCTGGCTACACCTTC. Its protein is CSALGAPAGYTF.